These T cell receptor beta chains were read from a single sample in a study of control samples from healthy donors and cancer patients. TCRdb's table, derived via immunoSEQ multiplex PCR, lists solely in-frame clones and lacks some. This sample has around 70,000 clones; approximately 89% occur once, and the top ten carry over 2%. Sequenced input: PBMCs. Receptors originate from a woman in her fifties or sixties with head and neck cancer. Both conserved end residues are trimmed from each CDR3. Each record gives: clone size, J gene, V gene, CDR3 protein. Expanded clones are given a class, and other clones once, few, many or no size at all.

abundance: .
j_gene: TRBJ2-1
v_gene: TRBV6-2/TRBV6-3
CDR3aa: ASSQGQGLVLNEQF

abundance: .
j_gene: TRBJ1-2
v_gene: TRBV9
CDR3aa: ASSASSFRGQAGYGYT

abundance: .
j_gene: TRBJ1-1
v_gene: TRBV5-1
CDR3aa: ASKTSVLITEAF

abundance: once
j_gene: TRBJ2-2
v_gene: TRBV18
CDR3aa: ASSLGQMNTGELF

abundance: .
j_gene: TRBJ1-3
v_gene: TRBV7-6
CDR3aa: ASSRDGSSGNTIY

abundance: .
j_gene: TRBJ1-1
v_gene: TRBV18
CDR3aa: ASSSREANTEAF

abundance: .
j_gene: TRBJ1-1
v_gene: TRBV5-1
CDR3aa: ASGTGSDTEAF

abundance: .
j_gene: TRBJ2-3
v_gene: TRBV27
CDR3aa: ASYEGGPQDTQY

abundance: .
j_gene: TRBJ2-1
v_gene: TRBV7-5
CDR3aa: VRSRLLNEQF

abundance: .
j_gene: TRBJ1-2
v_gene: TRBV28
CDR3aa: ASSPPSGMRVGYT

abundance: .
j_gene: TRBJ2-5
v_gene: TRBV6-6
CDR3aa: ASSYSLDTRETQY

abundance: .
j_gene: TRBJ1-2
v_gene: TRBV29-1
CDR3aa: SVEQGPLRAIRNNYGYT

abundance: .
j_gene: TRBJ2-1
v_gene: TRBV19
CDR3aa: ASSFPNYNEQF

abundance: .
j_gene: TRBJ2-1
v_gene: TRBV4-1
CDR3aa: ASSQERSTYNEQF

abundance: .
j_gene: TRBJ1-1
v_gene: TRBV5-1
CDR3aa: ASSTRGQGTEAF

abundance: .
j_gene: TRBJ2-5
v_gene: TRBV11-2
CDR3aa: ASSLEETQY

abundance: .
j_gene: TRBJ1-5
v_gene: TRBV19
CDR3aa: ASTGRGPYSNQPQH

abundance: .
j_gene: TRBJ2-5
v_gene: TRBV4-2
CDR3aa: ASSQILAPRETQY

abundance: few
j_gene: TRBJ2-2
v_gene: TRBV10-1
CDR3aa: ASTDRIDGELF

abundance: .
j_gene: TRBJ2-1
v_gene: TRBV5-4
CDR3aa: ASSPDGTSGGAGI

abundance: .
j_gene: TRBJ2-3
v_gene: TRBV11-1
CDR3aa: ASSSRGRPDTQY

abundance: .
j_gene: TRBJ2-7
v_gene: TRBV2
CDR3aa: ASRNPSGYYEQY

abundance: .
j_gene: TRBJ2-7
v_gene: TRBV5-1
CDR3aa: ASSLAGREYEQY

abundance: .
j_gene: TRBJ2-6
v_gene: TRBV29-1
CDR3aa: SVRQGGANVLT

abundance: medium-sized
j_gene: TRBJ2-7
v_gene: TRBV28
CDR3aa: ASSPAPTSEQY

abundance: .
j_gene: TRBJ1-3
v_gene: TRBV21-1
CDR3aa: ASSDRRGAGNTIY

abundance: .
j_gene: TRBJ2-2
v_gene: TRBV5-1
CDR3aa: ASSGSAQGAGELF

abundance: .
j_gene: TRBJ2-5
v_gene: TRBV6-1
CDR3aa: ASSDVAGGRETQY

abundance: .
j_gene: TRBJ2-1
v_gene: TRBV5-1
CDR3aa: ASSGVGSGIMGNNEQF

abundance: .
j_gene: TRBJ1-4
v_gene: TRBV4-2
CDR3aa: ASSPLGSRLNEKLF

abundance: few
j_gene: TRBJ1-3
v_gene: TRBV7-2
CDR3aa: ASSPQGGRHSGNTIY

abundance: .
j_gene: TRBJ1-1
v_gene: TRBV28
CDR3aa: ASSYPSSGNTEAF

abundance: .
j_gene: TRBJ1-6
v_gene: TRBV2
CDR3aa: ASSSGVGYSPLH

abundance: .
j_gene: TRBJ2-7
v_gene: TRBV12-3/TRBV12-4
CDR3aa: ASSSRPMEQY

abundance: .
j_gene: TRBJ2-5
v_gene: TRBV2
CDR3aa: ASAELGWETQY

abundance: .
j_gene: TRBJ1-5
v_gene: TRBV11-2
CDR3aa: ASSLSAGPGHQPQH

abundance: few
j_gene: TRBJ2-3
v_gene: TRBV10-3
CDR3aa: ATHPQGSPGDTQY

abundance: .
j_gene: TRBJ2-1
v_gene: TRBV5-6
CDR3aa: ASRPHGHNEQF

abundance: .
j_gene: TRBJ2-2
v_gene: TRBV28
CDR3aa: ASSPQPGELF

abundance: .
j_gene: TRBJ2-5
v_gene: TRBV28
CDR3aa: ASSSPGQGEETQY

abundance: .
j_gene: TRBJ2-1
v_gene: TRBV7-8
CDR3aa: ASSLDMAAATSRTYNEQF

abundance: .
j_gene: TRBJ2-7
v_gene: TRBV7-2
CDR3aa: ASSPPGLVRSGEQY

abundance: few
j_gene: TRBJ1-2
v_gene: TRBV7-9
CDR3aa: ASSDTGGSYGYT

abundance: .
j_gene: TRBJ1-2
v_gene: TRBV30
CDR3aa: AWSQPGGYT

abundance: .
j_gene: TRBJ1-5
v_gene: TRBV3-1/TRBV3-2
CDR3aa: ASSQDSGRNQPQH

abundance: .
j_gene: TRBJ2-1
v_gene: TRBV27
CDR3aa: ASSPPGPLSNEQF

abundance: .
j_gene: TRBJ1-2
v_gene: TRBV2
CDR3aa: ASTVGQTLGGYT

abundance: .
j_gene: TRBJ1-5
v_gene: TRBV19
CDR3aa: ASSIEGARNQPQH

abundance: .
j_gene: TRBJ2-7
v_gene: TRBV27
CDR3aa: ASSLNGDEQY

abundance: .
j_gene: TRBJ2-5
v_gene: TRBV5-5
CDR3aa: ASSFQLAGAQETQY

abundance: .
j_gene: TRBJ1-1
v_gene: TRBV30
CDR3aa: AWIPARYTEAF

abundance: few
j_gene: TRBJ1-2
v_gene: TRBV7-2
CDR3aa: ASSRQGATNYGYT

abundance: .
j_gene: TRBJ1-5
v_gene: TRBV28
CDR3aa: ATTRPLALGNQPQH

abundance: .
j_gene: TRBJ2-5
v_gene: TRBV6-6
CDR3aa: ASSYSSGGAGAQY

abundance: .
j_gene: TRBJ2-5
v_gene: TRBV2
CDR3aa: ASSAAGRRSIETQY

abundance: .
j_gene: TRBJ2-2
v_gene: TRBV30
CDR3aa: AWSRQGVDTGELF

abundance: .
j_gene: TRBJ2-3
v_gene: TRBV5-6
CDR3aa: ASSLHMAGGTDTQY

abundance: .
j_gene: TRBJ2-2
v_gene: TRBV4-1
CDR3aa: ASSQGDFYTGELF

abundance: .
j_gene: TRBJ1-1
v_gene: TRBV19
CDR3aa: ASRTGTPANTEAF